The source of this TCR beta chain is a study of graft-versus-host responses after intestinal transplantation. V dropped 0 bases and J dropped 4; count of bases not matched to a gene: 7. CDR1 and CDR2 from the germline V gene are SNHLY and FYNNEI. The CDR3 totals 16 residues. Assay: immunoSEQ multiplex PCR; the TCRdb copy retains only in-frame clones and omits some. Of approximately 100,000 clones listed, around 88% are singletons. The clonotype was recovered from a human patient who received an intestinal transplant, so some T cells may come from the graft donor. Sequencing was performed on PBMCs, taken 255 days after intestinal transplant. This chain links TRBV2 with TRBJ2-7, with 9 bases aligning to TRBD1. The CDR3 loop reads CASSEALAGQGYEQYF. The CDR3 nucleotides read TGTGCCAGCAGTGAAGCGCTTGCGGGACAGGGATACGAGCAGTACTTC.